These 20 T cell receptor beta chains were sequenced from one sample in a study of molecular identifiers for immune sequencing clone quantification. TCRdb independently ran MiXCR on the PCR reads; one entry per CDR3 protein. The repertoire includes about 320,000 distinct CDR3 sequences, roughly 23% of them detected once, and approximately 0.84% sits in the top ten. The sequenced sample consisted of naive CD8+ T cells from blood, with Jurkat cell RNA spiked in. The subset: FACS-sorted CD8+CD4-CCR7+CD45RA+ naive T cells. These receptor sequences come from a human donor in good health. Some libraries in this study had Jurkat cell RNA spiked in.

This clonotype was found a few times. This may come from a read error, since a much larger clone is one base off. The CDR3 DNA is TGCGCCAGCAGCCAAGGGTGGCGGGGTAATCAGCCCCAGCATTTT. Protein: CASSQGWRGNQPQHF. The gene calls are TRBV4-3 and TRBJ1-5; D uncertain. V gave up 1 base and J gave up 4 bases, with 11 bases separating them. The germline V gene encodes CDR1 LGHNA and CDR2 YSLEER. CDR3 size: 15 residues.

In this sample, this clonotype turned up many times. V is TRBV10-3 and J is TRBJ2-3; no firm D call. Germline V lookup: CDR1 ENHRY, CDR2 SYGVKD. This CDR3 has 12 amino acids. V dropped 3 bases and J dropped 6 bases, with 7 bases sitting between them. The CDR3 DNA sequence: TGTGCCATCAGTGAATTGGGCGATACGCAGTATTTT. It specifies CAISELGDTQYF.

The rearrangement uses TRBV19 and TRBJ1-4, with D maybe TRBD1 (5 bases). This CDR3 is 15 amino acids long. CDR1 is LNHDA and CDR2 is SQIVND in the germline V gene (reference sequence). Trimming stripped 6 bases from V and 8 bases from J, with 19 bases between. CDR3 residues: CASSSLRGPGEKLFF. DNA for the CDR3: TGTGCCAGTAGCTCCCTCCGGGGCCCGGGGGAAAAACTGTTTTTT.

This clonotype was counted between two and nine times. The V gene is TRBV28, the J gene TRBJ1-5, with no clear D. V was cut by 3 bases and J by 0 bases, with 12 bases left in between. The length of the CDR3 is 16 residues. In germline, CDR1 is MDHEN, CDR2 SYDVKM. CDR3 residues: CASSLFGSNSNQPQHF. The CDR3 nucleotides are TGTGCCAGCAGTTTGTTTGGGAGTAATAGCAATCAGCCCCAGCATTTT.

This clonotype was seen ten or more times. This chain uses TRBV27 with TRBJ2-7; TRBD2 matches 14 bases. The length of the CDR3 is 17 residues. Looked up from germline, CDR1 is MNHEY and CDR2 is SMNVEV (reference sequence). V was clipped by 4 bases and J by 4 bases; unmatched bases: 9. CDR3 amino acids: CASSSLSWTSGRYEQYF. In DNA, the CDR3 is TGTGCCAGCAGTTCCCTATCCTGGACTAGCGGGAGGTACGAGCAGTACTTC.

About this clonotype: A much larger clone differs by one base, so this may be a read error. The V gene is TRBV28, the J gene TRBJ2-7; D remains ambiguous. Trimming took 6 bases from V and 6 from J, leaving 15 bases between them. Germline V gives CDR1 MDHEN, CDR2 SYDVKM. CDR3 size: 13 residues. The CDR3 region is CASRPRPAGEQYF. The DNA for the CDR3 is TGTGCCAGCAGACCCAGGCCAGCTGGCGAGCAGTACTTC.

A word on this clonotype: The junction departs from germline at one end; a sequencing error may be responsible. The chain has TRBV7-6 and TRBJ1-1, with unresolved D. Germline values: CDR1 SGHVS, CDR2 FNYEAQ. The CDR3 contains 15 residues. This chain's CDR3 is CASSSNRGMNTEALF. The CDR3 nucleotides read TGTGCCAGCAGTTCCAACAGAGGCATGAACACTGAAGCTCTCTTT.

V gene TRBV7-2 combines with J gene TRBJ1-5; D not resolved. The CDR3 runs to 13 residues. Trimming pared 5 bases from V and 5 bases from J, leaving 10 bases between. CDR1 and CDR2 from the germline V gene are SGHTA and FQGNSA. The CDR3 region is CASSPHSYQPQHF. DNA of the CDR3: TGTGCCAGCAGCCCGCACTCTTATCAGCCCCAGCATTTT.

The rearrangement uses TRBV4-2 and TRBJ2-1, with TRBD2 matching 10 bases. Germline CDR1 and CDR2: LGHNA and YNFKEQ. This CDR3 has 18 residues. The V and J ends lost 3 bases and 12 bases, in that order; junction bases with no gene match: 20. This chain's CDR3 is CASSHMEGLAGVIDGQFF. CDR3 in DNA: TGTGCCAGCAGCCACATGGAAGGGCTAGCGGGAGTTATCGATGGGCAGTTCTTC.

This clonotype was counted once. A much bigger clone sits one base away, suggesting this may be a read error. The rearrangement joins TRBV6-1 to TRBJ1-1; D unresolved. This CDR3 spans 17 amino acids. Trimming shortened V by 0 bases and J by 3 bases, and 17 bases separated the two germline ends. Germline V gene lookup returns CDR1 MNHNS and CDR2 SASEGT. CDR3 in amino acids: CASSEALGSFIYTEAFF. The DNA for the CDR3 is TGTGCCAGCAGTGAAGCACTGGGGTCCTTTATCTACACTGAAGCTTTCTTT.

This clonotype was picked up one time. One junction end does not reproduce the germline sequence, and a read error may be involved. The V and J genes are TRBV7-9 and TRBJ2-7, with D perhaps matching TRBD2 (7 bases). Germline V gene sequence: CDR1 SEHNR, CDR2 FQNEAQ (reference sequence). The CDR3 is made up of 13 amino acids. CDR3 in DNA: TGTGCCAGCAGCTTTTCAGGGGACTACAAGCAGTACTTC. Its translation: CASSFSGDYKQYF. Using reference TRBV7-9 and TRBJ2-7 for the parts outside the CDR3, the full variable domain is DTGVSQNPRHKITKRGQNVTFRCDPISEHNRLYWYRQTLGQGPEFLTYFQNEAQLEKSRLLSDRFSAERPKGSFSTLEIQRTEQGDSAMYLCASSFSGDYKQYFGPGTRLTVT.

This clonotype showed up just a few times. The CDR3 loop is CASRYGGVTYTDTQYF. The CDR3 DNA follows: TGTGCCAGCCGATATGGGGGAGTGACCTACACAGATACGCAGTATTTT. The V and J genes are TRBV27 and TRBJ2-3, with D perhaps being TRBD1 or TRBD2 (5 bases each). Trimming left V 8 bases short and J 2 bases short, with 20 bases between. This CDR3 is built from 16 residues. Germline CDR1 MNHEY, CDR2 SMNVEV (reference sequence).

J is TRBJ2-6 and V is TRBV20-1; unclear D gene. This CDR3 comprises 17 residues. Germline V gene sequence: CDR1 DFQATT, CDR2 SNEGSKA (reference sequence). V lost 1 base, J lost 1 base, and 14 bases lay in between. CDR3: CSARVLVMASGANVLTF. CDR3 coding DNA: TGCAGTGCTAGAGTCCTAGTAATGGCTTCTGGGGCCAACGTCCTGACTTTC.

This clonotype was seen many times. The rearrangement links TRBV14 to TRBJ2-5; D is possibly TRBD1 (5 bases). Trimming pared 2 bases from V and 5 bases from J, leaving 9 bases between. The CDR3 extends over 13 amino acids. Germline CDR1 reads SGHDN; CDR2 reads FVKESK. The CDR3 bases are TGTGCCAGCAGCCAATGGGGCTCGGAGACCCAGTACTTC. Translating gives CASSQWGSETQYF.

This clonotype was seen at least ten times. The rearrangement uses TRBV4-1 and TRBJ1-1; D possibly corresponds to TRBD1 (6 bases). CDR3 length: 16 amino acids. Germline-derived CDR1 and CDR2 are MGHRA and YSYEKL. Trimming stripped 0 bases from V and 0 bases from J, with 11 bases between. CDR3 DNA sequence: TGCGCCAGCAGCCAAGATGGACAGTCTATGAACACTGAAGCTTTCTTT. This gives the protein CASSQDGQSMNTEAFF.

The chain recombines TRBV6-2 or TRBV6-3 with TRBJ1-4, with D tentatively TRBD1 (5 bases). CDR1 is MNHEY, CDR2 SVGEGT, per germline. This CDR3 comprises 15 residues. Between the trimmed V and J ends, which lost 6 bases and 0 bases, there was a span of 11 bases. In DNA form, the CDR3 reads TGTGCCAGCAGGTCGACGACAGCAACTAATGAAAAACTGTTTTTT. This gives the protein CASRSTTATNEKLFF.

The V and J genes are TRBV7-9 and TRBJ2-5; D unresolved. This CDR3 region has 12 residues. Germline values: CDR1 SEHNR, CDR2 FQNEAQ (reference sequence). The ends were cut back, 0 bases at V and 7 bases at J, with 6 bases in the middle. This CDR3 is CASSLAVGTQYF. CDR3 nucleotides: TGTGCCAGCAGCTTAGCGGTAGGGACCCAGTACTTC.

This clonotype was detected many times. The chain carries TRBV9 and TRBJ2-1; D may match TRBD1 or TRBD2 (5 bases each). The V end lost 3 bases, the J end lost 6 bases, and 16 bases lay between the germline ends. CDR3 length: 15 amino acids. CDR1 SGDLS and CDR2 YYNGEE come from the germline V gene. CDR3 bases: TGTGCCAGCAGCGCCGTGGACTGGCAGGGCAATGAGCAGTTCTTC. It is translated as CASSAVDWQGNEQFF.

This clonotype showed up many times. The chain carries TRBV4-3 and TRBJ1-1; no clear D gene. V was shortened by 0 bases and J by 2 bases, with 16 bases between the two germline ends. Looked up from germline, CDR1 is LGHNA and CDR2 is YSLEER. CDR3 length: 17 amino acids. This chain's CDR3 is CASSQDGPYSTNTEAFF. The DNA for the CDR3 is TGCGCCAGCAGCCAAGATGGTCCCTACTCAACCAACACTGAAGCTTTCTTT.

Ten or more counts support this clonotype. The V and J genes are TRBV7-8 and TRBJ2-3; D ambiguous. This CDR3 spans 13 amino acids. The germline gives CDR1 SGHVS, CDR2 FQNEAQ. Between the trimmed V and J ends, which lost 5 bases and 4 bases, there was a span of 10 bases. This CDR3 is CASSVGRADTQYF. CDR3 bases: TGTGCCAGCAGCGTCGGACGCGCAGATACGCAGTATTTT. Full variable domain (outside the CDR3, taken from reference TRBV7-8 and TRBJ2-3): GAGVSQSPRYKVAKRGQDVALRCDPISGHVSLFWYQQALGQGPEFLTYFQNEAQLDKSGLPSDRFFAERPEGSVSTLKIQRTQQEDSAVYLCASSVGRADTQYFGPGTRLTVL.